The rows below give T cell receptor beta chains drawn from one sample of a study of response to subunit inactivated influenza vaccine. TCRdb itself ran the RT-PCR reads through MiXCR, one entry per CDR3 protein. The profile covers some 520,000 distinct CDR3 sequences, with about 15% appearing a single time and about 3% taken by the ten largest. The input for sequencing was CD4+ T cells sorted from PBMCs, taken roughly 24 months after vaccination. These receptors were taken from a man aged 45 to 75 who received an inactivated influenza vaccine. Each CDR3 is given with its conserved first and last residue. The D gene is left open where the match is weak. Size tells how often a clone was seen (once, few, many) or the class of an expanded clone, and some rows leave it out.

v_call	clone_size	j_call	d_call	cdr3_aa	cdr3_nt
TRBV6-2/TRBV6-3	.	TRBJ2-1	.	CASSRRGRGFYNEQFF	TGTGCCAGCAGCCGGCGGGGGAGGGGGTTCTACAATGAGCAGTTCTTC
TRBV25-1	few	TRBJ1-3	.	CASVPSDGFSGNTIYF	TGTGCCAGCGTCCCCTCGGACGGCTTTTCTGGAAACACCATATATTTT
TRBV12-3/TRBV12-4	.	TRBJ2-3	.	CASSLGGPTQYF	TGTGCCAGCAGTTTGGGGGGGCCTACGCAGTATTTT
TRBV28	few	TRBJ2-2	TRBD1	CATQQGGPNTGELFF	TGTGCCACCCAACAGGGGGGCCCTAACACCGGGGAGCTGTTTTTT
TRBV5-1	few	TRBJ2-3	TRBD2	CASRRGLAATSTDTQYF	TGCGCCAGCAGACGTGGACTAGCGGCGACTAGCACAGATACGCAGTATTTT
TRBV12-3/TRBV12-4	.	TRBJ2-2	TRBD1	CASRHPDRGTGELFF	TGTGCCAGCAGACATCCGGACAGGGGCACCGGGGAGCTGTTTTTT
TRBV5-4	.	TRBJ2-3	TRBD2	CASSSSSGRRSDTQYF	TGTGCCAGCAGCTCATCTAGCGGGAGGCGGTCAGATACGCAGTATTTT
TRBV4-3	.	TRBJ2-7	.	CASSSGSTYEQYF	TGCGCCAGCAGTAGTGGCAGTACCTACGAGCAGTACTTC
TRBV7-2	.	TRBJ1-1	.	CASSITGSPNTEAFF	TGTGCCAGCAGCATTACCGGGTCCCCGAACACTGAAGCTTTCTTT
TRBV5-5	.	TRBJ2-2	TRBD1	CASSLPGQGGIGELFF	TGTGCCAGCAGCTTGCCGGGACAGGGAGGGATCGGGGAGCTGTTTTTT
TRBV10-3	few	TRBJ1-4	TRBD1	CAISPGQMGEKLFF	TGTGCCATCAGTCCGGGACAGATGGGTGAAAAACTGTTTTTT
TRBV3-1	few	TRBJ1-1	.	CASSRERGSTEAFF	TGTGCCAGCAGCCGTGAGAGGGGGAGCACTGAAGCTTTCTTT
TRBV20-1	.	TRBJ1-1	TRBD1	CSAGQGAKAFF	TGCAGTGCAGGACAGGGGGCTAAAGCTTTCTTT
TRBV15	few	TRBJ2-6	.	CATSNDPHRNVLTF	TGTGCCACCAGCAATGACCCCCACCGAAACGTCCTGACTTTC
TRBV10-3	many	TRBJ2-2	.	CAISDGGRSTGELFF	TGTGCCATCAGTGACGGGGGGCGTAGCACCGGGGAGCTGTTTTTT